This T cell receptor beta chain was captured in a study of blood T cells in healthy people across ages (dated by TCRdb to 2013 to 2016). For the study in its entirety: In model experiments, roughly one uniquely barcoded TCR beta cDNA molecule per two T cells was captured by template switching. Age-related changes in TCR beta repertoire diversity were measured in the study by deep sequencing normalized with unique cDNA molecular identifiers. Donors were grouped into four age groups: young (average approximately 15 years), middle-aged (39), aged (about 60) and long-lived (less than 85). To avoid experimental bias, donors of different ages were randomly spread across the sequencing lanes. The study analyzed two additional independent replicas of 1 million unique cDNA reads from the same blood draw for two donors, one aged 18 to 30 and one aged 80 or older.

The library relied on 5' RACE. The sequencing machine was an Illumina HiSeq 2500. A second PCR of about 6 to 12 cycles was run with a J-beta primer mix and a sample-barcoded 5' primer. A template-switch 5' adaptor carrying 12 random nucleotides introduced a unique molecular identifier onto each TCR beta cDNA molecule. Each sample yielded at least 3 million CDR3-containing paired-end reads. First-strand cDNA was synthesized from all RNA with the Mint cDNA synthesis kit, primed by a TRBC-specific oligonucleotide. After uracil-DNA glycosylase treatment, a first 18-cycle PCR used universal primers M1SS and BC2_uni_R on all cDNA. The original methods were these. Normalization of each sample was performed by random selection of 1 million high-quality reads, each carrying a distinct molecular identifier. Reads with shared molecular identifiers were discarded instead of being binned into consensus sequences. MiTCR, run with a Q25 quality threshold and the strictest error-elimination algorithm, handled CDR3 identification, clonotype clustering and error correction. A nonparametric unseen species model with Euler transformation was used to estimate lower-bound total TCR beta diversity. TCRdb reprocessing: public reads trimmed at Q25 with fastp, clones called with MiXCR, in-frame beta chains kept. Duplicate CDR3 protein sequences are folded into a single record with the most common DNA and genes. V and J calls and clone size were set by TCRdb, not the authors. The sample profile shows under 850,000 distinct CDR3 sequences; about 36% of them were found once. 10% to 15% of the sample lies in the top ten.

Including cysteine and phenylalanine, the CDR3 has 15 amino acids. Only CDR3 DNA remains: 45 bases, in frame from the first base. Trimming removed 6 bases from V and 2 bases from J, leaving 17 bases between the germline ends. CDR1 and CDR2, per the germline V gene (reference sequence), are DFQATT and SNEGSKA. The 40 or so donors, aged about 6 to 100 years, were systemically healthy Caucasian individuals from Russia. Each donor gave 8 to 10 milliliters of peripheral blood, collected into EDTA-treated Vacutainer tubes. PBMCs were isolated by Ficoll-Paque density-gradient centrifugation, with at least 7 million obtained per sample. Trizol reagent was used to extract total RNA from the PBMCs, yielding at least 6 micrograms per sample. For every donor, flow cytometry on a PBMC aliquot measured the percentage of naive CD45RAhigh/CD27high T cells. This clonotype was counted a few times. Its antigen specificity is not known. Base qualities are not provided; no much larger clone lies one nucleotide away.

Study-wide conclusions, independent of this receptor: Observed TCR beta diversity per million T cells fell roughly linearly with age, and a significant reduction was already apparent by age about 36. Donor CMV infection status was unknown, potentially confounding age-related changes in expanded clonotypes. Since profiling was done on bulk unsorted PBMCs, naive and antigen-experienced compartments could not be conclusively compared. Compared with the aged group, more naive CD4+ T cells, fewer expanded clones and increased TCR diversity were shown by the long-lived group, suggesting age selection. Estimates of total diversity based on one million sequenced T cells were considered lower bounds and underestimates. There was a strong correlation between observed TCR beta diversity and the percentage of naive T cells measured by flow cytometry.

Sequencing used blood. This TCR came from a man aged 18 to 29 in good health. The rearranged chain carries TRBV20-1 and TRBJ1-5; the D gene is not confidently resolved. The CDR3 corresponds to CSAVDGWRGNQPQHF. The nucleotide sequence is given as TGCAGTGCCGTGGACGGCTGGAGGGGCAATCAGCCCCAGCATTTT.